These T cell receptor beta chains were read from a single sample in a study of cytomegalovirus exposure and HLA in healthy donors. Sequenced by immunoSEQ multiplex PCR; TCRdb stores in-frame clones only, minus some. The sample records about 190,000 clones, 70% to 75% being singletons. Sequences were obtained from PBMCs. The receptors shown here come from a woman aged 25 to 39 in good health and CMV-seropositive. Each CDR3 is given without its conserved first and last residue. The D gene is left open where the match is weak. Clone size, where shown, is once, few, many, or a class for clones that have expanded.

size: NA
V: TRBV5-1
D: NA
J: TRBJ2-3
CDR3: ASSFSEDTQY

size: NA
V: TRBV28
D: TRBD1
J: TRBJ1-1
CDR3: ATRQGARNTEAF

size: NA
V: TRBV21-1
D: NA
J: TRBJ1-5
CDR3: LSRLQGTQNQPQH

size: NA
V: TRBV5-4
D: NA
J: TRBJ2-7
CDR3: ASSAGPKTYEQY

size: NA
V: TRBV28
D: TRBD2
J: TRBJ2-7
CDR3: ASRPVGREGGYKQY

size: NA
V: TRBV9
D: NA
J: TRBJ2-5
CDR3: ASSVSGTFGETQY

size: NA
V: TRBV28
D: TRBD1
J: TRBJ2-7
CDR3: ASSQGDRLIEQY

size: few
V: TRBV18
D: TRBD2
J: TRBJ2-5
CDR3: ASSAGLADLSAQY

size: NA
V: TRBV29-1
D: NA
J: TRBJ2-5
CDR3: SVRGNQETQY

size: few
V: TRBV19
D: NA
J: TRBJ1-5
CDR3: ASSMGEIGQPQH

size: NA
V: TRBV6-1
D: TRBD1
J: TRBJ1-2
CDR3: ASSEAGQGMYGYT

size: NA
V: TRBV7-9
D: NA
J: TRBJ1-1
CDR3: ASSLVQVAEAF

size: NA
V: TRBV5-4
D: TRBD1
J: TRBJ1-2
CDR3: ASSPRTGIDGYT

size: NA
V: TRBV11-2
D: NA
J: TRBJ2-5
CDR3: ASSDSQKYQETQY

size: few
V: TRBV2
D: NA
J: TRBJ2-3
CDR3: ASSEESSSTDTQY

size: NA
V: TRBV19
D: NA
J: TRBJ1-4
CDR3: ASSRSGLAEKLF

size: NA
V: TRBV7-9
D: TRBD2
J: TRBJ2-1
CDR3: ASSSLTSGSLDEQF

size: NA
V: TRBV9
D: TRBD2
J: TRBJ2-1
CDR3: ASSLGLAGSYNGQF

size: NA
V: TRBV29-1
D: TRBD2
J: TRBJ2-3
CDR3: SAKTSGGITDTQY

size: NA
V: TRBV28
D: TRBD1
J: TRBJ1-5
CDR3: ASSRTGTALYSNQPQH

size: NA
V: TRBV7-9
D: NA
J: TRBJ2-3
CDR3: ASSRRTDTQY

size: NA
V: TRBV7-9
D: TRBD2
J: TRBJ2-1
CDR3: ASSSSPGLGVWEQF

size: few
V: TRBV19
D: TRBD2
J: TRBJ2-7
CDR3: ASSIGLAAIYEQY

size: NA
V: TRBV2
D: TRBD1
J: TRBJ1-2
CDR3: ASSEGTGTQGAYGYT

size: NA
V: TRBV19
D: TRBD2
J: TRBJ2-1
CDR3: ASTVGGRARNEQF

size: NA
V: TRBV2
D: NA
J: TRBJ1-2
CDR3: ASSRADYGYT

size: few
V: TRBV1
D: NA
J: TRBJ2-7
CDR3: TSSPSRASSYEQY

size: NA
V: TRBV15
D: NA
J: TRBJ2-7
CDR3: ATSGSPGYEQY

size: NA
V: TRBV5-1
D: NA
J: TRBJ2-1
CDR3: ASSLVQRYNEQF

size: NA
V: TRBV11-3
D: TRBD1
J: TRBJ2-1
CDR3: ASGQGRNEQF

size: NA
V: TRBV19
D: NA
J: TRBJ2-1
CDR3: ASSMVGSSYNEQF

size: NA
V: TRBV19
D: NA
J: TRBJ1-3
CDR3: ATGRTDYANTIY

size: NA
V: TRBV7-6
D: TRBD2
J: NA
CDR3: ASSLLFAGASSEQY

size: NA
V: TRBV28
D: TRBD2
J: TRBJ2-1
CDR3: ASSLDQRGGEQF

size: once
V: TRBV6-5
D: NA
J: TRBJ2-3
CDR3: ASSYGDATDTQY

size: NA
V: TRBV11-2
D: TRBD2
J: TRBJ2-7
CDR3: ASSLEAGGYEQY

size: once
V: TRBV29-1
D: NA
J: TRBJ1-2
CDR3: SVTRDSGSGYT

size: NA
V: TRBV19
D: NA
J: TRBJ1-3
CDR3: ASRSIDSWSTNTIY

size: NA
V: TRBV19
D: NA
J: TRBJ2-2
CDR3: ASSRRGQGYTGELF

size: NA
V: TRBV18
D: NA
J: TRBJ2-1
CDR3: ASSSGRNSYNEQF

size: NA
V: TRBV4-1
D: TRBD1
J: TRBJ1-2
CDR3: ASSQVANRGDGYT

size: NA
V: TRBV7-2
D: NA
J: TRBJ2-2
CDR3: ASSLQGFSTGELF

size: NA
V: TRBV9
D: NA
J: TRBJ2-5
CDR3: AGSVASGIKEAQY

size: NA
V: TRBV7-9
D: NA
J: TRBJ2-7
CDR3: ASSGSEVF

size: few
V: TRBV7-8
D: TRBD1
J: TRBJ2-2
CDR3: ASSRLPGTENTGELF

size: NA
V: TRBV19
D: NA
J: TRBJ1-5
CDR3: ASTLAPDSQFQPQH

size: few
V: TRBV2
D: TRBD2
J: TRBJ2-3
CDR3: ASSEWSSGGDTQY

size: NA
V: TRBV15
D: TRBD1
J: TRBJ2-7
CDR3: ATSKDRGPYEQY

size: NA
V: TRBV28
D: NA
J: TRBJ1-5
CDR3: ASSLGGLSNQPQH

size: NA
V: TRBV5-6
D: NA
J: TRBJ1-1
CDR3: ASSRGGVWERTEAF

size: NA
V: TRBV4-1
D: TRBD2
J: TRBJ2-2
CDR3: ASSHGSGGLMWTGELF

size: NA
V: TRBV5-1
D: NA
J: TRBJ1-2
CDR3: ASSGGDRRINYGYT

size: NA
V: TRBV29-1
D: NA
J: TRBJ1-1
CDR3: SATRQLNTEAF

size: NA
V: TRBV5-6
D: TRBD2
J: TRBJ2-5
CDR3: ASSFGTSGDVRY

size: few
V: TRBV9
D: TRBD2
J: TRBJ2-5
CDR3: ASSVEASGSLGSETQY

size: NA
V: TRBV5-4
D: TRBD1
J: TRBJ1-1
CDR3: ASSPDRGTEAF